This TCR beta chain was observed in a study of T-cell reconstitution after alpha-beta-depleted transplantation in children. The library targeted TCRbeta and was prepared with unique molecular identifiers. MiXCR, applied by TCRdb to the PCR reads, yields one record per CDR3 protein. The sample consists of about 540,000 distinct CDR3 sequences, around 20% of them appearing once. CDR1 and CDR2 (germline): DFQATT, SNEGSKA (reference sequence). V lost 1 base and J 0 bases, leaving 10 bases between the germline ends. CDR3 size: 15 residues. This receptor was identified in a human donor who donated a stem cell graft to a child with acute lymphoblastic leukemia. Sequencing was performed on PBMCs from the stem cell graft donor, taken from the stem cell graft. The chain carries TRBV20-1 and TRBJ1-3; D is unresolved. The DNA for the CDR3 is TGCAGTGCTAGAGGGACGGCAATCTCTGGAAACACCATATATTTT. It yields the protein CSARGTAISGNTIYF.